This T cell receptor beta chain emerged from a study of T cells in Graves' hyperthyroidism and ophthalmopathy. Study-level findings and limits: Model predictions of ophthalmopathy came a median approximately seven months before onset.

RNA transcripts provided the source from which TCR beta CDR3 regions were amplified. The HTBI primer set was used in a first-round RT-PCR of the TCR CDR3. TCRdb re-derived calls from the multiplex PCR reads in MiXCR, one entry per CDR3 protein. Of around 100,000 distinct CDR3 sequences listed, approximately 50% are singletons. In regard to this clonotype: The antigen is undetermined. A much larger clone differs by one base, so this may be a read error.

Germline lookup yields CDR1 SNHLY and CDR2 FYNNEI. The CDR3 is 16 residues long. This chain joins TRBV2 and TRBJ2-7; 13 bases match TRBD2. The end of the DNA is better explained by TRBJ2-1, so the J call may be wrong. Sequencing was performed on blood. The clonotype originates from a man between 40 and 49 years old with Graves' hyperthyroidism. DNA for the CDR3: TGTGCCAGCAGTGGTGGACTAGCGGGGGTCTCCTACGAGCAGTTCTTC. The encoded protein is CASSGGLAGVSYEQFF.